One sample yielded the 17 T cell receptor beta chains listed below, sequenced in a study of cytomegalovirus exposure and HLA in healthy donors. The PCR made use of 60 Vbeta and 13 Jbeta primers. Sequencing was performed with immunoSEQ multiplex PCR; in TCRdb, only in-frame clones are kept and a portion is missing. This table has some 160,000 clones, over 75% appearing once. Source material: PBMCs. The receptors were sampled from a woman aged 25 to 39 in good health and CMV-seronegative.

The chain joins TRBV2 to TRBJ2-3, with D uncertain. The V and J ends lost 3 bases and 5 bases respectively, with 6 bases between them. The CDR3 sequence is 12 residues long. CDR1 SNHLY and CDR2 FYNNEI come from the germline V gene. The CDR3 sequence: CASSEARDTQYF. CDR3 nucleotide sequence: TGTGCCAGCAGTGAGGCCCGAGATACGCAGTATTTT.

The chain joins TRBV4-1 to TRBJ1-2, with TRBD1 matching 7 bases. J was trimmed by 1 base and V by 5 bases; bases with no gene match: 7. Germline V gives CDR1 MGHRA, CDR2 YSYEKL. The CDR3 extends over 15 amino acids. CDR3 protein: CASSIRDSGNYGYTF. The DNA for the CDR3 is TGCGCCAGCAGCATCCGGGACAGCGGTAACTATGGCTACACCTTC.

The rearrangement uses TRBV7-9 and TRBJ1-1; D is perhaps TRBD1 (6 bases). The length of the CDR3 is 12 residues. Germline V gene sequence: CDR1 SEHNR, CDR2 FQNEAQ (reference sequence). V lost 5 bases and J lost 4, with 8 bases in between. This CDR3 is CASSPTGTEAFF. The CDR3 bases are TGTGCCAGCAGCCCGACAGGCACTGAAGCTTTCTTT.

This clone came up once. The chain recombines TRBV7-9 with TRBJ1-1, with D tentatively TRBD1 (5 bases). CDR1 and CDR2 from the germline V gene are SEHNR and FQNEAQ (reference sequence). V lost 1 base to trimming and J lost 10 bases, with 13 bases between them. This CDR3 has 13 residues. CDR3: CASSLEGQRVAFF. The CDR3 coding sequence is TGTGCCAGCAGCTTAGAAGGACAACGGGTAGCTTTCTTT. The full variable domain, with the rest looked up from reference TRBV7-9 and TRBJ1-1, is DTGVSQNPRHKITKRGQNVTFRCDPISEHNRLYWYRQTLGQGPEFLTYFQNEAQLEKSRLLSDRFSAERPKGSFSTLEIQRTEQGDSAMYLCASSLEGQRVAFFGQGTRLTVV.

The CDR3 DNA is TGTGCCACCCGGACTTCCCGCTCCTACGAGCAGTACTTC. Its protein is CATRTSRSYEQYF. The chain links TRBV28 to TRBJ2-7; TRBD2 might be the D (5 bases). This CDR3 comprises 13 residues. V was pared by 10 bases and J by 0 bases, with 13 bases between. CDR1 and CDR2 from the germline V gene are MDHEN and SYDVKM.

The chain links TRBV29-1 to TRBJ2-3; D ambiguous. CDR3 size: 15 residues. The germline gives CDR1 SQVTM, CDR2 ANQGSEA. V lost 0 bases to trimming and J lost 0 bases, with 10 bases between them. The CDR3 coding sequence is TGCAGCGTTGAAGATGGGCGTCCTAGCACAGATACGCAGTATTTT. The encoded protein is CSVEDGRPSTDTQYF.

V and J are TRBV5-1 and TRBJ2-3; 8 bases match TRBD1. Germline lookup yields CDR1 SGHRS and CDR2 YFSETQ. V was pared by 4 bases and J by 0 bases, with 4 bases of the junction left unmatched. The CDR3 has 15 residues. CDR3 sequence: CASSVQGASTDTQYF. The CDR3 DNA is TGCGCCAGCAGCGTGCAGGGGGCTAGCACAGATACGCAGTATTTT.

This clone came up a few times. The chain employs TRBV6-5 and TRBJ2-7; possible D gene TRBD1, 5 bases. In germline, CDR1 is MNHEY, CDR2 SVGAGI. V was clipped by 5 bases and J by 2 bases, with 16 bases between them. The CDR3 runs to 15 residues. CDR3 region: CASSPWGPFTYEQYF. The CDR3 nucleotides are TGTGCCAGCAGTCCTTGGGGCCCCTTCACCTACGAGCAGTACTTC.

V and J are TRBV12-2 and TRBJ1-4; the table's D call, TRBD1, has no DNA check behind it. TRBV12-2 is labeled a pseudogene. The CDR3 contains 16 residues. CDR3 nucleotides: TGTGCAAGTCCCCCAATACGACAGGCAACTAATGAAAAACTGTTTTTT. Translating gives CASPPIRQATNEKLFF.

This rearrangement joins TRBV4-2 to TRBJ2-5; tentatively, D is TRBD1 (5 bases). There are 16 residues in the CDR3. Germline V gene lookup returns CDR1 LGHNA and CDR2 YNFKEQ. V was clipped by 0 bases and J by 5 bases, with 16 bases between them. DNA of the CDR3: TGTGCCAGCAGCCAAGAGGTCGCGACAGTTGGGGAGACCCAGTACTTC. This encodes CASSQEVATVGETQYF.

This clone showed up just a few times. V gene TRBV2 combines with J gene TRBJ2-3, with 10 positions matching TRBD2. J gave up 6 bases and V 1 base, and 4 bases lay outside the gene matches. CDR3 size: 15 residues. The germline V gene encodes CDR1 SNHLY and CDR2 FYNNEI. The CDR3: CASSEGSGGSDTQYF. The CDR3 DNA reads TGTGCCAGCAGTGAAGGTAGCGGGGGGTCTGATACGCAGTATTTT.

The chain links TRBV27 to TRBJ1-1; possible D gene TRBD1, 5 bases. The CDR3 consists of 15 residues. V shed 6 bases and J shed 1 base, with 15 bases lying between them. Germline loops: CDR1 MNHEY, CDR2 SMNVEV (reference sequence). In DNA form, the CDR3 reads TGTGCCAGCAGCAACAATGGGGGGGGGAACACTGAAGCTTTCTTT. Amino acids: CASSNNGGGNTEAFF.

The V and J genes are TRBV28 and TRBJ2-7; D possibly corresponds to TRBD1 (6 bases). Trimming took 4 bases from V and 4 from J, leaving 11 bases between them. Germline V gene sequence: CDR1 MDHEN, CDR2 SYDVKM. This CDR3 is built from 13 residues. The CDR3 spells CASSSSDRYEQYF. The CDR3 DNA sequence: TGTGCCAGCAGTTCCTCGGACAGATACGAGCAGTACTTC.

The rearrangement joins TRBV6-5 to TRBJ2-5; no firm D call. The CDR3 loop spans 13 amino acids. V shed 2 bases and J shed 2 bases, with 6 bases lying between them. The germline gives CDR1 MNHEY, CDR2 SVGAGI. CDR3 residues: CASSYAEQETQYF. The CDR3 DNA reads as TGTGCCAGCAGTTACGCAGAACAAGAGACCCAGTACTTC.

This chain joins TRBV7-9 and TRBJ2-1; TRBD1 agrees at 12 bases. The ends lost 6 bases at V and 7 bases at J; junction bases unmatched: 7. The CDR3 extends over 15 amino acids. The germline CDR1 and CDR2 sequences are SEHNR and FQNEAQ (reference sequence). The CDR3 loop is CASRVGQGARNEQFF. CDR3 sequence (DNA): TGTGCCAGCAGGGTGGGACAGGGGGCGAGGAATGAGCAGTTCTTC.

V is TRBV5-4 and J is TRBJ2-1; 9 bases line up with TRBD2. Germline V gene sequence: CDR1 SGHNT, CDR2 YYREEE (reference sequence). Losses at the gene ends were 0 bases for V and 7 bases for J; bases not matched to a gene: 8. This CDR3 comprises 16 residues. The CDR3 loop is CASSLGASGTPNEQFF. The CDR3 nucleotides are TGTGCCAGCAGCTTGGGGGCTAGCGGGACCCCTAATGAGCAGTTCTTC.

The chain recombines TRBV6-4 with TRBJ1-2; 7 nucleotides agree with TRBD1. CDR1 is MRHNA and CDR2 is SNTAGT in the germline V gene. V lost 3 bases, J lost 7 bases, and 11 bases stayed unmatched. The length of the CDR3 is 15 residues. The CDR3 sequence: CASSEEGALWSGYTF. In DNA form, the CDR3 reads TGTGCCAGCAGTGAGGAGGGGGCTCTCTGGAGTGGCTACACCTTC.